A selection of T cell receptor beta chains follows, all from one sample in a study of PD-1 blockade in classical Hodgkin lymphoma. The repertoire was sequenced with immunoSEQ multiplex PCR; TCRdb's copy has only in-frame clones and lacks some. Of 19,000 or so clones listed, over 75% are singletons. The source was peripheral blood mononuclear cells (PBMCs), collected before the fourth cycle of nivolumab. The receptors shown here come from a human donor with classical Hodgkin lymphoma. Both conserved end residues are part of each CDR3. D genes are given only for firm matches. Only some rows state a clone size, as once, few, many or a class for expanded clones.

CDR3 DNA: TGTGCCAGCAGCCTAGATAATCAGCCCCAGCATTTT
CDR3 protein: CASSLDNQPQHF
D gene: .
J gene: TRBJ1-5
clone size: .
V gene: TRBV7-9

CDR3 DNA: TGTGCCAGCAGTGAATCCACTAGCGGGTCCGACAATGAGCAGTTCTTC
CDR3 protein: CASSESTSGSDNEQFF
D gene: TRBD2
J gene: TRBJ2-1
clone size: .
V gene: TRBV25-1

CDR3 DNA: TGTGCCTGGAGTGTCGGCGGGGCCGGGGTCGGATCCAAAAACATTCAGTACTTC
CDR3 protein: CAWSVGGAGVGSKNIQYF
D gene: .
J gene: TRBJ2-4
clone size: once
V gene: TRBV30

CDR3 DNA: TGTGCCAGCAGCGACAGGGGATCTTCTGGGGCCAACGTCCTGACTTTC
CDR3 protein: CASSDRGSSGANVLTF
D gene: TRBD1
J gene: TRBJ2-6
clone size: .
V gene: TRBV25-1

CDR3 DNA: TGTGCCAGCAGTGAAGGTATAGCGGGGACCCAGTACTTC
CDR3 protein: CASSEGIAGTQYF
D gene: TRBD2
J gene: TRBJ2-5
clone size: .
V gene: TRBV2

CDR3 DNA: TGTGCCAGCAGCGTAGCCTTTAGTGGTGGTGGGCTTAATGAAAAACTGTTTTTT
CDR3 protein: CASSVAFSGGGLNEKLFF
D gene: .
J gene: TRBJ1-4
clone size: few
V gene: TRBV9

CDR3 DNA: TGTGCCATCAGGGGCTCTGGGGCCAACGTCCTGACTTTC
CDR3 protein: CAIRGSGANVLTF
D gene: .
J gene: TRBJ2-6
clone size: .
V gene: TRBV10-3

CDR3 DNA: TGTGCCAGCTCATCGTTAGGCGACTACGAGCAGTACTTC
CDR3 protein: CASSSLGDYEQYF
D gene: .
J gene: TRBJ2-7
clone size: few
V gene: TRBV18

CDR3 DNA: TGTGCCAGCAGTGAAGCGGGGGGCGCGGAAGAGACCCAGTACTTC
CDR3 protein: CASSEAGGAEETQYF
D gene: .
J gene: TRBJ2-5
clone size: .
V gene: TRBV2

CDR3 DNA: TGTGCCAGTAGTTTCGAACAGACGAGCATGAACACTGAAGCTTTCTTT
CDR3 protein: CASSFEQTSMNTEAFF
D gene: .
J gene: TRBJ1-1
clone size: .
V gene: TRBV19

CDR3 DNA: TGTGCCAGTAGTCCCCCCCTGGGCGGGGAGCAGTACTTC
CDR3 protein: CASSPPLGGEQYF
D gene: .
J gene: TRBJ2-5
clone size: .
V gene: TRBV19

CDR3 DNA: TGTGCCAGCAGTCCCCAGGGGCCTTTCGGTCAGCCCCAGCATTTT
CDR3 protein: CASSPQGPFGQPQHF
D gene: .
J gene: TRBJ1-5
clone size: few
V gene: TRBV28

CDR3 DNA: TGCGCCAGCAGCCCGGGACCAAACAATGAGCAGTTCTTC
CDR3 protein: CASSPGPNNEQFF
D gene: .
J gene: TRBJ2-1
clone size: .
V gene: TRBV5-1

CDR3 DNA: TGCGCCAGCAGCTCGACGACAGACCTCACAGATACGCAGTATTTT
CDR3 protein: CASSSTTDLTDTQYF
D gene: .
J gene: TRBJ2-3
clone size: .
V gene: TRBV5-1

CDR3 DNA: TGTGCCAGCAGCGTTACGGCAGGGGCCTACACCGGGGAGCTGTTTTTT
CDR3 protein: CASSVTAGAYTGELFF
D gene: .
J gene: TRBJ2-2
clone size: .
V gene: TRBV9

CDR3 DNA: TGTGCCAGCAGTTACTCGAAACAGGGGGCTCTAGGTGAGCAGTTCTTC
CDR3 protein: CASSYSKQGALGEQFF
D gene: TRBD1
J gene: TRBJ2-1
clone size: .
V gene: TRBV6-5

CDR3 DNA: TGCGCCAGCAGCTCCTTCGACAGCTTGAACACTGAAGCTTTCTTT
CDR3 protein: CASSSFDSLNTEAFF
D gene: .
J gene: TRBJ1-1
clone size: few
V gene: TRBV5-1

CDR3 DNA: TGCGCCAGCAGCTTGATGGGGAGCCCCGACATTCAGTACTTC
CDR3 protein: CASSLMGSPDIQYF
D gene: .
J gene: TRBJ2-4
clone size: .
V gene: TRBV5-1

CDR3 DNA: TGCGCCAGCACGAATACTAGCGGGGCCAGCACAGATACGCAGTATTTT
CDR3 protein: CASTNTSGASTDTQYF
D gene: TRBD2
J gene: TRBJ2-3
clone size: .
V gene: TRBV5-1

CDR3 DNA: TGTGCCAGCAGTGACTCTGGGACAGGGGGCAATCAGCCCCAGCATTTT
CDR3 protein: CASSDSGTGGNQPQHF
D gene: TRBD1
J gene: TRBJ1-5
clone size: .
V gene: TRBV6-4

CDR3 DNA: TGTGCTAGTGCCAGCGCGGGTAGTGGGAATCAGCCCCAGCATTTT
CDR3 protein: CASASAGSGNQPQHF
D gene: .
J gene: TRBJ1-5
clone size: .
V gene: TRBV12-5

CDR3 DNA: TGTGCCACCAGCAGAGACCCAGGGACTGGAAACACCATATATTTT
CDR3 protein: CATSRDPGTGNTIYF
D gene: .
J gene: TRBJ1-3
clone size: .
V gene: TRBV15

CDR3 DNA: TGTGCCAGTAGGAAACAGTGGGCAACAAACGAGCAGTACTTC
CDR3 protein: CASRKQWATNEQYF
D gene: .
J gene: TRBJ2-7
clone size: .
V gene: TRBV19

CDR3 DNA: TGTGCCAGTAGTATAGGGACAGGGCCCAATCAGCCCCAGCATTTT
CDR3 protein: CASSIGTGPNQPQHF
D gene: TRBD1
J gene: TRBJ1-5
clone size: once
V gene: TRBV19

CDR3 DNA: TGCGCCAGCAGCCAAGTCGGGCGGGAGACCCAGTACTTC
CDR3 protein: CASSQVGRETQYF
D gene: .
J gene: TRBJ2-5
clone size: .
V gene: TRBV4-1